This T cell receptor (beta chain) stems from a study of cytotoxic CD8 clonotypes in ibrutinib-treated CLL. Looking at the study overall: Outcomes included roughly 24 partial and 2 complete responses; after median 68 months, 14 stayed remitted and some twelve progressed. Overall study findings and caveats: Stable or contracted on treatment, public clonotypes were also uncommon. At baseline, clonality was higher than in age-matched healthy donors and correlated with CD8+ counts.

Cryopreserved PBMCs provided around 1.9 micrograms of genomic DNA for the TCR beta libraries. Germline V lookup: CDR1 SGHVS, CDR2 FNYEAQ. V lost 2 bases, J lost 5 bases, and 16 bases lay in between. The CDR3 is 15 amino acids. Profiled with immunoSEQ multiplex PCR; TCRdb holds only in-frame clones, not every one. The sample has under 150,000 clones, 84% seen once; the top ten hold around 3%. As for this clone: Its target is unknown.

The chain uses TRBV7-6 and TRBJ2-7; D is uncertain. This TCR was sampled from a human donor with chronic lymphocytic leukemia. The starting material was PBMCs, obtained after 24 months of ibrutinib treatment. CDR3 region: CASSLRVRARDEQYF. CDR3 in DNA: TGTGCCAGCAGCTTACGCGTCCGGGCCCGGGACGAGCAGTACTTC.